This TCR beta chain was profiled in a study of T cells in Graves' hyperthyroidism and ophthalmopathy. Study-level points and caveats: Ophthalmopathy prediction by the model preceded onset by a median about 6.8 months. Blood samples included most of the expanded thyroid clonotypes exceeding 0.001.

Germline values: CDR1 SNHLY, CDR2 FYNNEI. Deletions cut 8 bases from V and 0 bases from J, with 19 bases between. CDR3 length: 17 amino acids. The diagnoses drew upon clinical symptoms, serum thyroxine and TRAb, thyroid ultrasound and orbital computed tomography. More than 9.5 ml fresh peripheral blood yielded the PBMCs. Amplified TCR beta CDR3 regions derived from RNA transcripts. HTBI primers drove first-round RT-PCR of the TCR CDR3. TCRdb re-called the multiplex PCR reads through MiXCR, storing one row per CDR3 protein. Of around 300,000 distinct CDR3 sequences in the sample, about 20% are singletons; the top ten hold roughly 60%. As regards this clonotype: The antigen is not known.

The V call is TRBV2, the J call TRBJ1-4; D not resolved. Source material: blood. This sequence originates from a man aged 30 to 45 with Graves' ophthalmopathy. The CDR3 loop is CASREEARVATNEKLFF. CDR3 bases: TGTGCCAGCCGCGAGGAGGCTCGGGTAGCAACTAATGAAAAACTGTTTTTT. Using reference TRBV2 and TRBJ1-4 for the parts outside the CDR3, the full variable domain is EPEVTQTPSHQVTQMGQEVILRCVPISNHLYFYWYRQILGQKVEFLVSFYNNEISEKSEIFDDQFSVERPDGSNFTLKIRSTKLEDSAMYFCASREEARVATNEKLFFGSGTQLSVL.